The clone carrying this TCR beta chain was observed a handful of times. These data originate in a study of T-cell memory formation after mild COVID-19. MiXCR, applied by TCRdb to the 5' RACE reads, yields one record per CDR3 protein. The sample has about 430,000 distinct CDR3 sequences, roughly 17% seen once; the top ten hold about a fifth. CDR1 and CDR2 from the germline V gene are LGHDT and YNNKEL (reference sequence). CDR3 length equals 13 residues. Trimming cost V 4 bases and J 1 base, with 5 bases left between them. The source is a man younger than 35 who had mild COVID-19 (a few samples of this study predate the infection). Cell type and time point are not known. Source material: PBMCs or a T cell subset sorted from them (not recorded which). The chain couples TRBV3-1 to TRBJ2-1; D not resolved. CDR3 in DNA: TGTGCCAGCAGCCTCGCGTCCTACAATGAGCAGTTCTTC. Translating gives CASSLASYNEQFF.